This T cell receptor beta chain appears in the sequencing data of a study of CD8 T cells in ankylosing spondylitis. V was trimmed by 0 bases and J by 1 base, leaving 9 bases between them. This CDR3 is 15 amino acids long. Germline assignment: CDR1 SGDLS and CDR2 YYNGEE. In its sample, this clonotype was seen many times. TCRdb passed the 5' RACE reads through MiXCR, listing each CDR3 protein once. The table lists 40,000 or so distinct CDR3 sequences, roughly 2.5% of them singletons. Sequenced input: blood, either unsorted or a sorted T cell fraction (not recorded which). The chain has TRBV9 and TRBJ2-3; D call uncertain. This TCR derives from a male donor with ankylosing spondylitis or in good health (not recorded which). The CDR3 DNA is TGTGCCAGCAGCGTAGATCTGGGCGGCACAGATACGCAGTATTTT. It specifies CASSVDLGGTDTQYF.